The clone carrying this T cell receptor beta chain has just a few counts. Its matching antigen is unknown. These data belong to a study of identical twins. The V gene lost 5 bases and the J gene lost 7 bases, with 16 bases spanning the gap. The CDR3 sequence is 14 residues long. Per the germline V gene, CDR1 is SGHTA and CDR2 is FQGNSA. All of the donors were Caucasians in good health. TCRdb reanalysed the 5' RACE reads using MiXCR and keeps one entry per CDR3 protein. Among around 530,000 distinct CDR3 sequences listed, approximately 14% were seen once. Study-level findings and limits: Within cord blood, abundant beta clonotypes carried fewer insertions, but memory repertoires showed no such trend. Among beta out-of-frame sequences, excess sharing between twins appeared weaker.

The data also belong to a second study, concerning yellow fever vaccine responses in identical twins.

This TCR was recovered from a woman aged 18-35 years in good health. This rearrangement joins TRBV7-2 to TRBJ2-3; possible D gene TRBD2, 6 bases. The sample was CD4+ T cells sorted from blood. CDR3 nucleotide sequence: TGTGCCAGCAGCGCCCCGGGAGTAGCCCATACGCAGTATTTT. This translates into CASSAPGVAHTQYF.